This is a list of T cell receptor beta chains from one sample in a study of shared clonotypes between healthy human individuals. Generated by immunoSEQ multiplex PCR, the TCRdb table keeps only in-frame clones and is missing some. The sample shows 200,000 to 250,000 clones, 65% of them seen only once. Input material: memory CD4+ T cells sorted from blood. These receptors were obtained from a man aged 30 to 39 in good health. CDR3s include the opening cysteine and the closing phenylalanine or tryptophan. A D gene is named only where the DNA matches it firmly. Some rows mark clone size as missing; the rest say once, few, many or name a class of expanded clone.

.,TRBV5-5,TRBD1,CASSLVMGTDYNEQFF
.,TRBV5-1,TRBD1,CASSQGTGVIYNEQFF
few,TRBV4-1,.,CASSQIVRETQYF
.,TRBV7-2,.,CASSLQGNTQYF
.,TRBV10-3,.,CAISTSKETQYF
.,TRBV11-2,.,CASSNPRGPRDGYTF
few,TRBV10-3,TRBD1,CAISESGQFYGYTF
.,TRBV2,TRBD2,CASSEEGRASSEQYF
few,TRBV6-6,.,CASSFSASEQFF
.,TRBV2,.,CASKVRITGQPQHF
few,TRBV5-1,.,CASSLAGETQYF
.,TRBV5-6,.,CASSYGQLGETQYF
few,TRBV2,.,CASSEMQTQYF
.,TRBV9,TRBD2,CASSVGGGSDNIQYF
.,TRBV5-4,.,CASSQGRGETQYF
few,TRBV5-1,.,CASSPMTDWETQYF
.,TRBV2,.,CASRLDRVGGETQYF
.,TRBV5-6,TRBD2,CASSLGELRLAGDTQYF
.,TRBV30,TRBD2,CAWSVLAANNEQFF
once,TRBV5-4,.,CASSKNNEQFF
.,TRBV2,.,CASSERGGGNQPQHF
once,TRBV6-1,TRBD1,CASGQGTYEQYF
.,TRBV7-6,.,CASTPSRDSPNYGYTF
.,TRBV4-1,.,CASSPQGRAGELFF
.,TRBV11-2,TRBD1,CASSTGQGDSTGELFF
.,TRBV11-3,TRBD1,CASSVDRVNNEQFF
.,TRBV10-3,TRBD2,CAIRGLAPNEQFF
.,TRBV5-5,.,CAINSTLRGETQYF
.,TRBV29-1,TRBD2,CSARTSGTGELFF
.,TRBV10-1,.,CLRLRGAGEQYF
.,TRBV7-2,.,CASSLVIDTTEAFF
.,TRBV4-2,.,CASSQADTQYF
.,TRBV5-1,TRBD2,CASSLELAGETQYF
few,TRBV28,.,CASSLPVNTGLIRTEAFF
.,TRBV2,.,CASSAAKTRVDYEQYF
.,TRBV7-9,TRBD2,CASSFSGISANEQFF
.,TRBV27,.,CASNRDGSSGANVLTF
.,TRBV6-1,.,CASSEPQGGETQYF
.,TRBV5-4,.,CASSLDARTQETQYF
.,TRBV19,TRBD1,CASSRRDSYGYTF
once,TRBV5-6,.,CASSSLPTPYEQYF
.,TRBV5-4,.,CASSFPLSGNTIYF
.,TRBV6-1,.,CASSESVRVGEQYF